These 8 T cell receptor beta chains were sequenced from one sample in a study of cytomegalovirus exposure and HLA in healthy donors. 13 Jbeta primers and 60 Vbeta primers were used for the PCR. Measured with immunoSEQ multiplex PCR; TCRdb has only the in-frame clones, and not every one. This listing includes 45,000 or so clones. Sequences were obtained from PBMCs. These receptors came from a male donor in good health and CMV-seronegative.

The chain couples TRBV19 to TRBJ1-1; D is undetermined. The CDR3 has 12 amino acids. V shed 9 bases and J shed 5 bases, with 13 bases lying between them. Germline V gene lookup returns CDR1 LNHDA and CDR2 SQIVND (reference sequence). CDR3 nucleotides: TGTGCCAGCTGCTCAAGCTTAACTGAAGCTTTCTTT. Amino acid sequence: CASCSSLTEAFF.

The chain employs TRBV9 and TRBJ1-1; maybe TRBD1 (5 bases). The V end was cut by 0 bases, the J end by 0 bases, with 12 bases between. From germline, CDR1 is SGDLS and CDR2 YYNGEE. The CDR3 contains 16 residues. The CDR3 sequence is CASSVDGIGVNTEAFF. DNA for the CDR3: TGTGCCAGCAGCGTAGATGGTATAGGGGTGAACACTGAAGCTTTCTTT.

The rearrangement joins TRBV25-1 to TRBJ2-2; D is unclear. Germline CDR1 is MGHDK and CDR2 is SYGVNS. Trimming took off 2 bases at V and 6 bases at J, with 7 bases between the two ends. The CDR3 loop spans 13 amino acids. The CDR3 region is CASSERVAGELFF. In DNA form, the CDR3 reads TGTGCCAGCAGTGAAAGAGTGGCCGGGGAGCTGTTTTTT. Complete variable domain (other parts from reference TRBV25-1 and TRBJ2-2): EADIYQTPRYLVIGTGKKITLECSQTMGHDKMYWYQQDPGMELHLIHYSYGVNSTEKGDLSSESTVSRIRTEHFPLTLESARPSHTSQYLCASSERVAGELFFGEGSRLTVL.

V gene TRBV18 combines with J gene TRBJ1-1; D is unresolved. The CDR3 has 15 amino acids. Trimming cost V 3 bases and J 1 base, with 12 bases left between them. CDR1 and CDR2 from the germline V gene are KGHSH and LQKENI. This chain's CDR3 is CASSPGTTTNTEAFF. For the CDR3, the DNA is TGTGCCAGCTCACCTGGCACAACAACGAACACTGAAGCTTTCTTT. The full variable domain, its missing parts supplied by reference TRBV18 and TRBJ1-1, is NAGVMQNPRHLVRRRGQEARLRCSPMKGHSHVYWYRQLPEEGLKFMVYLQKENIIDESGMPKERFSAEFPKEGPSILRIQQVVRGDSAAYFCASSPGTTTNTEAFFGQGTRLTVV.

The J gene is TRBJ2-7, the V gene TRBV13, with a weak D call TRBD2 (5 bases). The CDR3 runs to 16 residues. Germline V lookup: CDR1 PRHDT, CDR2 FYEKMQ (reference sequence). V lost 1 base, J lost 0 bases, and 13 bases lay in between. The CDR3 protein is CASSLEGATSSYEQYF. The CDR3 DNA is TGTGCCAGCAGCTTAGAAGGTGCTACTAGCTCCTACGAGCAGTACTTC.

This chain links TRBV2 with TRBJ1-1; 7 bases match TRBD1. Germline V CDR1 and CDR2: SNHLY, FYNNEI. CDR3 length equals 14 residues. J lost 2 bases, V lost 6 bases, and 6 bases had no gene match. The CDR3 region is CASRDTGENTEAFF. DNA for the CDR3: TGTGCCAGCAGGGACACAGGGGAAAACACTGAAGCTTTCTTT. The variable domain in full, completed from reference TRBV2 and TRBJ1-1, reads EPEVTQTPSHQVTQMGQEVILRCVPISNHLYFYWYRQILGQKVEFLVSFYNNEISEKSEIFDDQFSVERPDGSNFTLKIRSTKLEDSAMYFCASRDTGENTEAFFGQGTRLTVV.

The chain recombines TRBV7-8 with TRBJ2-5; no definite D call. Trimming pared 5 bases from V and 0 bases from J, leaving 7 bases between. Germline CDR1 is SGHVS and CDR2 is FQNEAQ. The CDR3 spans 13 residues. The CDR3 DNA sequence: TGTGCCAGCAGCCCCCCGTACCAAGAGACCCAGTACTTC. Its translation is CASSPPYQETQYF.

The DNA for the CDR3 is TGTGCCAGCAGGCAGGTTAGCAATCAGCCCCAGCATTTT. This codes for CASRQVSNQPQHF. The V gene is TRBV6-5, the J gene TRBJ1-5; D is uncertain. This CDR3 has 13 amino acids. The V end lost 6 bases, the J end lost 0 bases, and 6 bases lay between the germline ends. Germline CDR1 MNHEY, CDR2 SVGAGI.